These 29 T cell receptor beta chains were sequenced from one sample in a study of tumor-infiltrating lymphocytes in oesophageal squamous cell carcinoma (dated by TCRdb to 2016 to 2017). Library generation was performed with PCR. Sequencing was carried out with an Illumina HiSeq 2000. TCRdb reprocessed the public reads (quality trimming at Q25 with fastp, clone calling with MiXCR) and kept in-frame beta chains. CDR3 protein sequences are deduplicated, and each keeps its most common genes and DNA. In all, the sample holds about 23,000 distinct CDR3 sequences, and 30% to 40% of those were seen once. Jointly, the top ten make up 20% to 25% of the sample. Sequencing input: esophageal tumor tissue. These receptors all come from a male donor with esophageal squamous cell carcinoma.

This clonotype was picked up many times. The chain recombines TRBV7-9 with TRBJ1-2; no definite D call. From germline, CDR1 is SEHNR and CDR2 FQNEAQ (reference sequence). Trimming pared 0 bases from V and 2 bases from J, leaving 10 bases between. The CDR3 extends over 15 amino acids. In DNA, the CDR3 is TGTGCCAGCAGCTTAGCGCCGGCAGACAACTATGGCTACACCTTC. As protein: CASSLAPADNYGYTF.

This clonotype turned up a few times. CDR3 amino acids: CASSKQAQETQYF. The CDR3 nucleotides read TGTGCCAGCAGCAAACAAGCCCAGGAGACCCAGTACTTC. The rearrangement uses TRBV7-2 and TRBJ2-1; no firm D call. The J call is doubtful: the DNA matches TRBJ2-5 better. The CDR3 has 13 residues. Germline V lookup: CDR1 SGHTA, CDR2 FQGNSA.

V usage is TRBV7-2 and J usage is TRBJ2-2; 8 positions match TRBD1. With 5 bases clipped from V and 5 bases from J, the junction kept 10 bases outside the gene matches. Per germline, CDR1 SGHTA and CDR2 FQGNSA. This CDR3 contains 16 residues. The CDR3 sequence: CASSRDRHNLTGELFF. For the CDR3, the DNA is TGTGCCAGCAGCCGGGACAGGCACAATTTAACCGGGGAGCTGTTTTTT.

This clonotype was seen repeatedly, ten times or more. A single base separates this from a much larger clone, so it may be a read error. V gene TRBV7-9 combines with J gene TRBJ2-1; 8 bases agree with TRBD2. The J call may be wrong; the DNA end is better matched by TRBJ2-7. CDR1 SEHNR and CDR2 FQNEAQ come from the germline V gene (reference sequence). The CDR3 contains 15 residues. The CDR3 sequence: CASSPSGGAYNEQYF. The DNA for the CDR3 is TGTGCCAGCAGCCCAAGCGGGGGTGCCTACAATGAGCAGTACTTC.

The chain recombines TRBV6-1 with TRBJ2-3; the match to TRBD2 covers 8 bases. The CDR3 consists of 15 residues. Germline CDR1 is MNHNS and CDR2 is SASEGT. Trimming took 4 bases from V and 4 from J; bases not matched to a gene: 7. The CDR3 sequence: CASSVGGALSDTQYF. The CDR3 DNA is TGTGCCAGCAGTGTCGGGGGGGCCTTATCAGATACGCAGTATTTT.

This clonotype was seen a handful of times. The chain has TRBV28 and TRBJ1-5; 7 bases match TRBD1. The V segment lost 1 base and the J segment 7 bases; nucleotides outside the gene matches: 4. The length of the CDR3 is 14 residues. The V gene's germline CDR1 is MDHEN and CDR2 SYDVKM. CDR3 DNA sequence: TGTGCCAGCAGTTTATCCGACAGGGCCCAGCCCCAGCATTTT. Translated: CASSLSDRAQPQHF.

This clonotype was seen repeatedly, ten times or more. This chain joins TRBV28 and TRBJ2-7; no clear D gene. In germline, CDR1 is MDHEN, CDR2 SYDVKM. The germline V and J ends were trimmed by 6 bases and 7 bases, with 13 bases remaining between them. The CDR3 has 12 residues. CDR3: CASSGRPDEQYF. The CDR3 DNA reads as TGTGCCAGCAGCGGCCGCCCCGATGAGCAGTACTTC.

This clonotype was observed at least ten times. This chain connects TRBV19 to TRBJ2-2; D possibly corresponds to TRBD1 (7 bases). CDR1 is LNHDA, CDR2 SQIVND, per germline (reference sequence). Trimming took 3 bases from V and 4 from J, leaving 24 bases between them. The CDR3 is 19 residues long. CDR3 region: CASSMGLGERRGRTGELFF. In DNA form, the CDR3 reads TGTGCCAGTAGTATGGGACTCGGGGAGCGGAGGGGGCGCACCGGGGAGCTGTTTTTT.

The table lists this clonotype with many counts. The CDR3 region is CASSLGTSWAEQYF. Written as DNA, the CDR3 is TGTGCCAGCAGTTTAGGGACTTCCTGGGCCGAGCAGTACTTC. The rearrangement links TRBV28 to TRBJ2-7; the D gene is possibly TRBD2 (6 bases). The V end lost 2 bases, the J end lost 6 bases, and 14 bases lay between the germline ends. The CDR3 spans 14 residues. CDR1 and CDR2 from the germline V gene are MDHEN and SYDVKM.

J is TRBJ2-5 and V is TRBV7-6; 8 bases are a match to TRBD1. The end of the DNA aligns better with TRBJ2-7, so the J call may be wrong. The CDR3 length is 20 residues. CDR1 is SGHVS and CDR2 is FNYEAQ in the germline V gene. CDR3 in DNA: TGTGCCAGCAGCTTTTTCCTCTTTGTGACCTCGAAGGACAGGGCCTACGAGCAGTACTTC. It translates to CASSFFLFVTSKDRAYEQYF.

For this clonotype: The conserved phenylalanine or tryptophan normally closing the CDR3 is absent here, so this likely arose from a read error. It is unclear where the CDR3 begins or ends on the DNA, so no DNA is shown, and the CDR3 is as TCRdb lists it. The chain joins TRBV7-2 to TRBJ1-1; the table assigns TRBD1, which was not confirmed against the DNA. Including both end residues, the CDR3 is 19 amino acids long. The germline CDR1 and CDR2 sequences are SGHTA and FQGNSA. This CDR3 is CASSHPLAGEGTMSSSSGQ.

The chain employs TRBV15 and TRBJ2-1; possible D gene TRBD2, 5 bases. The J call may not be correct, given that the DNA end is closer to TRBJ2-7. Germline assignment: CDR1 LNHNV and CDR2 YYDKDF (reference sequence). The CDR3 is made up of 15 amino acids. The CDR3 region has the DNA TGTGCCACCAGCAGAGAAGTACTAGGATCATGGGTGCAGTACTTC. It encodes CATSREVLGSWVQYF.

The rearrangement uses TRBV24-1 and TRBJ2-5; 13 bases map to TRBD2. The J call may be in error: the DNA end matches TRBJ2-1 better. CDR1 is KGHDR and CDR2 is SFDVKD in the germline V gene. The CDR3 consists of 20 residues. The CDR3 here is CATSDFPPTTSGRAFHEQFF. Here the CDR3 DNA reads TGTGCCACCAGTGATTTCCCCCCTACTACTAGCGGGAGGGCCTTCCATGAGCAGTTCTTC.

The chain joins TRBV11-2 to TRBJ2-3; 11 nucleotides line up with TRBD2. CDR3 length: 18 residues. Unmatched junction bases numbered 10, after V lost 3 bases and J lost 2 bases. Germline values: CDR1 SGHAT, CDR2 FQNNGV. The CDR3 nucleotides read TGTGCCAGCAGCTTCACTGTGACTAGCGGGGTAATCACAGATACGCAGTATTTT. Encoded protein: CASSFTVTSGVITDTQYF.

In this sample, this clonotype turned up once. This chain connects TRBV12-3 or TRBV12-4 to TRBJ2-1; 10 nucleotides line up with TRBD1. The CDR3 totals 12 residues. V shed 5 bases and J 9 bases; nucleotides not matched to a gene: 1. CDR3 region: CASSRQGAEQFF. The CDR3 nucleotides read TGTGCCAGCAGTCGACAGGGGGCTGAGCAGTTCTTC.

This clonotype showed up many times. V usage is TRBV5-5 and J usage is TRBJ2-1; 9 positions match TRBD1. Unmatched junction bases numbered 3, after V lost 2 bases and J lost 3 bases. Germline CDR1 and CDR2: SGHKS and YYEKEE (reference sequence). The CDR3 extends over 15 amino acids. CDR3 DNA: TGTGCCAGCAGCTTTCGGGACAGGGACTACAATGAGCAGTTCTTC. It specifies CASSFRDRDYNEQFF.

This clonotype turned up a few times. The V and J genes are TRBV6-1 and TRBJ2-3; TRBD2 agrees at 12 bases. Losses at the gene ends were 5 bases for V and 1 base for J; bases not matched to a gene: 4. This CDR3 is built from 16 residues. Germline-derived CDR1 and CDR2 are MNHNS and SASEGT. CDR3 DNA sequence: TGTGCCAGCAGTCCCCGACTAGCGGGAGGCACAGATACGCAGTATTTT. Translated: CASSPRLAGGTDTQYF.

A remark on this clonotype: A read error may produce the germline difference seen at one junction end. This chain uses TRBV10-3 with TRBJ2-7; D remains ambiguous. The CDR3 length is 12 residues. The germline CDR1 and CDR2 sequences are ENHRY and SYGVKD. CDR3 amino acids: CASSYEGNEQYF. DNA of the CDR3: TGTGCCAGCAGTTATGAAGGTAACGAGCAGTACTTC.

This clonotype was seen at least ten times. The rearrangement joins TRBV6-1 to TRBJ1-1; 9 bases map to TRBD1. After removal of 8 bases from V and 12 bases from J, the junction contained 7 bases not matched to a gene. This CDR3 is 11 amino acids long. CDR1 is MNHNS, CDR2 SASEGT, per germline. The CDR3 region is CASRRQGGTFF. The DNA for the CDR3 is TGTGCCAGCCGGCGACAGGGGGGAACTTTCTTT.

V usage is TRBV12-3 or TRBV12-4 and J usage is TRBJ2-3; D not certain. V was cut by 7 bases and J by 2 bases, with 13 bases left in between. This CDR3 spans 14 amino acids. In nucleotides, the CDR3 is TGTGCCAGCACCCGACTTTCACCCACAGATACGCAGTATTTT. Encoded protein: CASTRLSPTDTQYF.

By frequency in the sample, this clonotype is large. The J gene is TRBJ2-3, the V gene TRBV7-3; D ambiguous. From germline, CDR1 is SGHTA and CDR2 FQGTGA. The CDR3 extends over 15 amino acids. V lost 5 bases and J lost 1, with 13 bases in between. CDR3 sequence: CASSPSYLGTDTQYF. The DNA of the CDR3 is TGTGCCAGCAGCCCGTCCTACCTAGGCACAGATACGCAGTATTTT.

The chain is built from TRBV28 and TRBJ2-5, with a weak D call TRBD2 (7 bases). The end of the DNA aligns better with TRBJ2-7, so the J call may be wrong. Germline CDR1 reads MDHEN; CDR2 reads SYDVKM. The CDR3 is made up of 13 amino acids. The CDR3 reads CASMGGARYEQYF. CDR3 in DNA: TGTGCCAGCATGGGGGGGGCTCGGTACGAGCAGTACTTC.

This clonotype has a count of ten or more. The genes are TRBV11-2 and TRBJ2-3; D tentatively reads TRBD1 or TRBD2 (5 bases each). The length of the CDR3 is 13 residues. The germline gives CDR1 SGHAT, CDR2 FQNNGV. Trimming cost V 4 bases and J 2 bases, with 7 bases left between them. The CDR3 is CASSWGSTDTQYF. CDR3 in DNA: TGTGCCAGCAGCTGGGGGTCCACAGATACGCAGTATTTT.

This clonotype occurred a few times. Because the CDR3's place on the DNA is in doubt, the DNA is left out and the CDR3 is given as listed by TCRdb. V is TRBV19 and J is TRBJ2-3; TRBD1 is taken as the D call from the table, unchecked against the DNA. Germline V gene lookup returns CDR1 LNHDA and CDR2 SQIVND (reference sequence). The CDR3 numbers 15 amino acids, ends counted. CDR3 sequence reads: CASSPVGGGTGELYF.

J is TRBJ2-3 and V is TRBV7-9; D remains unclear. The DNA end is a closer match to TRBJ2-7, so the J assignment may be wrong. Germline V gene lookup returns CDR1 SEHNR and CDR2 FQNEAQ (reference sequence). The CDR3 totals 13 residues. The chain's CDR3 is CASSPQDGYEQYF. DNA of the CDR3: TGTGCCAGCAGCCCCCAAGACGGCTACGAGCAGTACTTC.

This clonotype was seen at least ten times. In DNA form, the CDR3 reads TGTGCCAGCAGTGAAGTGGGGGGGACAGGGGTCGAAACAGATACGCAGTATTTT. Translating it yields CASSEVGGTGVETDTQYF. The gene calls are TRBV6-1 and TRBJ2-3; 10 positions match TRBD1. The germline V gene has CDR1 MNHNS and CDR2 SASEGT. Trimming removed 1 base from V and 3 bases from J; junction bases left unmatched: 10. The CDR3 extends over 18 amino acids.

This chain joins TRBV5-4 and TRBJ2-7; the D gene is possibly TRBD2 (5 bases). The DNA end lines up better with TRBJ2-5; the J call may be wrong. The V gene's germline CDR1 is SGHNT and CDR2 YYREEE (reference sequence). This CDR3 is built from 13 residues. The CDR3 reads CASSFRGWETQYF. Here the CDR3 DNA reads TGTGCCAGCAGCTTCAGAGGGTGGGAGACCCAGTACTTC.

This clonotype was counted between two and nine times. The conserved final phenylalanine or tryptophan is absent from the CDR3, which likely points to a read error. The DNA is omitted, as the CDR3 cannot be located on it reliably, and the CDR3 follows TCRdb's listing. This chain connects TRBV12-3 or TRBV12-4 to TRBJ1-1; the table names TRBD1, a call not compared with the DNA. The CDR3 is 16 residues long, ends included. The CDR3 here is CASNIGRGDNEQFFGP.

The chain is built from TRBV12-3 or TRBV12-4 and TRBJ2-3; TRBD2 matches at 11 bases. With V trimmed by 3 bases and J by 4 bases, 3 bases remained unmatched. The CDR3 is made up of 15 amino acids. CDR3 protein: CASSLGLADSDTQYF. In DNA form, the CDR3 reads TGTGCCAGCAGTTTGGGACTAGCGGATTCAGATACGCAGTATTTT.